The next 32 T cell receptor beta chains were all read from a single sample in a study of tumor T cells in aggressive B-cell lymphoma. Data came from immunoSEQ multiplex PCR; TCRdb stores just in-frame clones and leaves some out. This sample has some 7,800 clones; roughly 80% occur once, and the top ten carry approximately 2.7%. The sequenced sample was tumor tissue. The receptor source for this set is an adult with diffuse large B cell lymphoma.

This sequence joins TRBV14 and TRBJ2-3; D perhaps matches TRBD2 (7 bases). Trimming stripped 1 base from V and 2 bases from J, with 19 bases between. The CDR3 has 18 amino acids. Per the germline V gene, CDR1 is SGHDN and CDR2 is FVKESK. The CDR3 region has the DNA TGTGCCAGCAGCCAAGCGGAGAGGGGGGGGTACCACACAGATACGCAGTATTTT. Protein: CASSQAERGGYHTDTQYF. The full variable domain, in which reference TRBV14 and TRBJ2-3 provide the parts outside the CDR3, is EAGVTQFPSHSVIEKGQTVTLRCDPISGHDNLYWYRRVMGKEIKFLLHFVKESKQDESGMPNNRFLAERTGGTYSTLKVQPAELEDSGVYFCASSQAERGGYHTDTQYFGPGTRLTVL.

The V call is TRBV28, the J call TRBJ1-5, with 7 nucleotides matching TRBD1. V lost 1 base, J lost 0 bases, and 3 bases stayed unmatched. Germline-derived CDR1 and CDR2 are MDHEN and SYDVKM. CDR3 length equals 16 residues. The DNA of the CDR3 is TGTGCCAGCAGTTTATATAGGGGGCGTAGCAATCAGCCCCAGCATTTT. Its protein product is CASSLYRGRSNQPQHF.

This clone has a handful of counts. This chain connects TRBV2 to TRBJ1-6; a weak D match, TRBD1 (5 bases). Trimming took off 10 bases at V and 5 bases at J, with 12 bases between the two ends. The CDR3 loop spans 13 amino acids. Looked up from germline, CDR1 is SNHLY and CDR2 is FYNNEI. DNA for the CDR3: TGTGCCACCGGAACAGGTGATAATTCACCCCTCCACTTT. Translation: CATGTGDNSPLHF.

This clone was counted between two and nine times. This chain connects TRBV28 to TRBJ2-3; 7 positions match TRBD2. The CDR3 contains 17 residues. Trimming cost V 2 bases and J 2 bases; bases outside gene matches: 10. Germline V gives CDR1 MDHEN, CDR2 SYDVKM. CDR3 in amino acids: CASSLQASGTPTDTQYF. The CDR3 DNA follows: TGTGCCAGCAGTTTACAGGCTAGCGGCACGCCCACAGATACGCAGTATTTT.

This rearrangement joins TRBV9 to TRBJ1-3, with no clear D. The germline V gene has CDR1 SGDLS and CDR2 YYNGEE. The CDR3 loop spans 15 amino acids. With 0 bases removed from V and 2 bases from J, the gap between germline ends came to 9 bases. The CDR3 DNA sequence: TGTGCCAGCAGCGTAGGGAGGGTGACTGGAAACACCATATATTTT. Its translation: CASSVGRVTGNTIYF.

The V and J genes are TRBV2 and TRBJ1-2; possible D gene TRBD1, 6 bases. The CDR3 totals 13 residues. CDR1 and CDR2 from the germline V gene are SNHLY and FYNNEI. V was clipped by 7 bases and J by 4 bases, with 13 bases between them. The CDR3 DNA reads TGTGCCAGCAACTACAGGGTGTCCTATGGCTACACCTTC. Protein sequence: CASNYRVSYGYTF.

This chain joins TRBV30 and TRBJ2-3; 9 bases match TRBD2. The V gene end was trimmed by 0 bases and the J gene end by 0 bases; junction bases not matched to a gene: 4. CDR1 and CDR2 from the germline V gene are GTSNPN and SVGIG (reference sequence). The CDR3 has 16 amino acids. CDR3 region: CAWSVRAGGSTDTQYF. The CDR3 DNA sequence: TGTGCCTGGAGTGTACGTGCGGGAGGGAGCACAGATACGCAGTATTTT.

The chain links TRBV5-1 to TRBJ1-4; 8 bases agree with TRBD1. CDR1 and CDR2 from the germline V gene are SGHRS and YFSETQ. The length of the CDR3 is 16 residues. J was trimmed by 5 bases and V by 0 bases; bases with no gene match: 6. The CDR3 DNA sequence: TGCGCCAGCAGCTTGGCCGGGACAGGTTACAATGAAAAACTGTTTTTT. Encoded protein: CASSLAGTGYNEKLFF.

V and J are TRBV4-1 and TRBJ1-1, with D hard to call. Germline V gene data show CDR1 as MGHRA and CDR2 as YSYEKL. Trimming stripped 0 bases from V and 5 bases from J, with 7 bases between. This CDR3 is 13 amino acids long. The CDR3 nucleotides read TGCGCCAGCAGCCAAGATAGAGAGACTGAAGCTTTCTTT. Its protein is CASSQDRETEAFF.

V usage is TRBV6-5 and J usage is TRBJ2-3; 9 bases are shared with TRBD2. Germline lookup yields CDR1 MNHEY and CDR2 SVGAGI. Trimming cost V 1 base and J 1 base; bases outside gene matches: 3. The length of the CDR3 is 16 residues. CDR3 coding DNA: TGTGCCAGCAGTTACTACCAGCGGGAGGGCACAGATACGCAGTATTTT. Its translation is CASSYYQREGTDTQYF.

This clone has a single count. The chain combines TRBV4-3 with TRBJ2-3; 8 nucleotides match TRBD2. The germline V gene encodes CDR1 LGHNA and CDR2 YSLEER. The CDR3 has 17 residues. J gave up 5 bases and V 4 bases, and 14 bases lay outside the gene matches. The CDR3: CASSPRDVFREGDTQYF. DNA of the CDR3: TGCGCCAGCAGCCCTCGGGACGTCTTCCGGGAGGGAGATACGCAGTATTTT.

V is TRBV5-1 and J is TRBJ2-7; TRBD1 agrees at 9 bases. This CDR3 has 15 amino acids. The V gene's germline CDR1 is SGHRS and CDR2 YFSETQ. Trimming removed 1 base from V and 4 bases from J; junction bases left unmatched: 6. The CDR3 DNA sequence: TGCGCCAGCAGCTTGTTTAAGGGACAGGGATACGAGCAGTACTTC. Translation gives CASSLFKGQGYEQYF.

The chain is built from TRBV28 and TRBJ2-7, with D possibly being TRBD1 (6 bases). CDR3 length: 17 amino acids. Germline CDR1 and CDR2: MDHEN and SYDVKM. V was clipped by 1 base and J by 0 bases, with 16 bases between them. The CDR3 bases are TGTGCCAGCAGTTTATACCCGGACAGAGCCAGCTCCTACGAGCAGTACGTC. Amino acid sequence: CASSLYPDRASSYEQYV.

J is TRBJ2-5 and V is TRBV9; weak D call: TRBD1 (5 bases). Matching the DNA end better, TRBJ2-7 makes the J call doubtful. This CDR3 contains 13 residues. CDR1 and CDR2 from the germline V gene are SGDLS and YYNGEE. The CDR3 loop is CASSVNDRYEQYF. CDR3 coding DNA: TGTGCCAGCAGCGTAAATGACAGATACGAGCAGTACTTC.

The chain has TRBV4-1 and TRBJ2-7, with 10 bases lining up with TRBD1. With 4 bases clipped from V and 3 bases from J, the junction kept 12 bases outside the gene matches. Per germline, CDR1 MGHRA and CDR2 YSYEKL. The CDR3 totals 17 residues. This chain's CDR3 is CASSRGTGTGVYYEQYF. In nucleotides, the CDR3 is TGCGCCAGCAGCCGGGGGACCGGGACAGGGGTTTACTACGAGCAGTACTTC.

This clone was found once. The V call is TRBV14, the J call TRBJ2-2, with TRBD1 matching 8 bases. With V trimmed by 5 bases and J by 4 bases, 15 bases remained unmatched. This CDR3 comprises 18 residues. Per germline, CDR1 SGHDN and CDR2 FVKESK. This CDR3 reads CASSSSIRQGPPTGELFF. CDR3 nucleotide sequence: TGTGCCAGCAGCAGCAGTATTCGACAGGGGCCTCCCACCGGGGAGCTGTTTTTT.

The V call is TRBV6-1, the J call TRBJ2-7, with D possibly being TRBD2 (6 bases). Germline values: CDR1 MNHNS, CDR2 SASEGT. The CDR3 extends over 15 amino acids. V was clipped by 7 bases and J by 4 bases, with 20 bases between them. The CDR3 sequence is CASIGPGYGTYEQYF. The CDR3 coding sequence is TGTGCCAGCATCGGACCGGGATATGGGACTTACGAGCAGTACTTC.

V gene TRBV14 combines with J gene TRBJ2-1; D might be TRBD2 (6 bases). V was cut by 6 bases and J by 4 bases, with 10 bases left in between. Germline CDR1 SGHDN, CDR2 FVKESK. The CDR3 sequence is 13 residues long. The CDR3 loop is CASRKEGYNEQFF. CDR3 in DNA: TGTGCCAGCAGAAAGGAGGGTTACAATGAGCAGTTCTTC. The full variable domain, completed using reference TRBV14 and TRBJ2-1, is EAGVTQFPSHSVIEKGQTVTLRCDPISGHDNLYWYRRVMGKEIKFLLHFVKESKQDESGMPNNRFLAERTGGTYSTLKVQPAELEDSGVYFCASRKEGYNEQFFGPGTRLTVL.

The chain links TRBV6-5 to TRBJ2-7; possibly TRBD1 for D (6 bases). This CDR3 spans 15 amino acids. Trimming left V 3 bases short and J 5 bases short, with 17 bases between. The germline CDR1 and CDR2 sequences are MNHEY and SVGAGI. CDR3 nucleotide sequence: TGTGCCAGCAGTTATTGGGCAGGGGAATACGACGAGCAGTACTTC. This sequence encodes CASSYWAGEYDEQYF.

The chain combines TRBV28 with TRBJ1-3; no reliable D call. CDR1 MDHEN and CDR2 SYDVKM come from the germline V gene. Trimming removed 7 bases at V and 2 bases at J, with 6 bases between. The CDR3 has 12 residues. The CDR3: CASITTGNTIYF. The CDR3 nucleotides are TGTGCCAGCATCACTACTGGAAACACCATATATTTT. The full variable domain, rest sourced from reference TRBV28 and TRBJ1-3, is DVKVTQSSRYLVKRTGEKVFLECVQDMDHENMFWYRQDPGLGLRLIYFSYDVKMKEKGDIPEGYSVSREKKERFSLILESASTNQTSMYLCASITTGNTIYFGEGSWLTVV.

This chain links TRBV11-2 with TRBJ2-7, with D hard to call. V lost 1 base to trimming and J lost 3 bases, with 7 bases between them. CDR3 length equals 13 residues. The germline V gene encodes CDR1 SGHAT and CDR2 FQNNGV. CDR3 in DNA: TGTGCCAGCAGCTTAGTCAACGGCTACGAGCAGTACTTC. This translates into CASSLVNGYEQYF.

The DNA for the CDR3 is TGTGCCAGCAGCTTAGTTCCTGGTACAGGGGAGCAGTTCTTC. As protein: CASSLVPGTGEQFF. J is TRBJ2-1 and V is TRBV7-9; tentative D call: TRBD1 (6 bases). CDR1 and CDR2 from the germline V gene are SEHNR and FQNEAQ (reference sequence). This CDR3 is 14 amino acids long. V dropped 1 base and J dropped 10 bases, with 14 bases sitting between them.

The chain has TRBV4-1 and TRBJ2-5; D gene unclear. The assigned J gene may be wrong: the sequence end matches TRBJ2-7 better. CDR1 and CDR2 (germline): MGHRA, YSYEKL. This CDR3 comprises 13 residues. CDR3 nucleotides: TGCGCCAGCAGCCAAGGAGAGTACTACGAGCAGTACTTC. This gives the protein CASSQGEYYEQYF.

The chain links TRBV6-1 to TRBJ2-7, with TRBD1 matching 7 bases. V lost 8 bases to trimming and J lost 2 bases; unmatched junction nucleotides: 9. Germline V gene data show CDR1 as MNHNS and CDR2 as SASEGT. There are 14 residues in the CDR3. The CDR3 loop is CASLFRQGPYEQYF. The CDR3 DNA sequence: TGTGCCAGCCTATTTCGACAGGGCCCCTACGAGCAGTACTTC.

In regard to this clone: One end of the junction varies from germline; a read error may be responsible. The chain combines TRBV6-5 with TRBJ1-5; 7 nucleotides align to TRBD1. There are 14 residues in the CDR3. CDR1 and CDR2 (germline): MNHEY, SVGAGI. The DNA for the CDR3 is TGTGCCAGCAGTTACTCGAGATCGGGACAGCTCCAGCATTTT. Its protein product is CASSYSRSGQLQHF.

V usage is TRBV27 and J usage is TRBJ1-2; 8 nucleotides align to TRBD1. V shed 5 bases, J shed 4 bases, and the junction held 9 bases outside the gene matches. The CDR3 length is 15 residues. The V gene's germline CDR1 is MNHEY and CDR2 SMNVEV (reference sequence). Here the CDR3 reads CASSPGTGPGYGYTF. In DNA form, the CDR3 reads TGTGCCAGCAGTCCAGGGACAGGTCCGGGCTATGGCTACACCTTC.

The V gene is TRBV7-3, the J gene TRBJ1-2; 10 positions agree with TRBD1. The CDR3 has 15 residues. Germline V gene lookup returns CDR1 SGHTA and CDR2 FQGTGA. J lost 2 bases, V lost 4 bases, and 4 bases had no gene match. The CDR3 region is CASSSGQGTNYGYTF. The CDR3 DNA is TGTGCCAGCAGCTCGGGACAGGGGACGAACTATGGCTACACCTTC.

The chain is built from TRBV19 and TRBJ2-3, with a tentative D call TRBD2 (5 bases). Germline CDR1 is LNHDA and CDR2 is SQIVND (reference sequence). The CDR3 consists of 13 residues. The germline V and J ends were trimmed by 6 bases and 2 bases, with 9 bases remaining between them. The CDR3 loop reads CASRGADTDTQYF. The DNA for the CDR3 is TGTGCCAGTAGGGGAGCGGACACAGATACGCAGTATTTT.

V gene TRBV9 combines with J gene TRBJ1-1; D remains unclear. V was trimmed by 0 bases and J by 3 bases, leaving 9 bases between them. Per the germline V gene, CDR1 is SGDLS and CDR2 is YYNGEE. The CDR3 is 14 residues long. The CDR3 here is CASSVDSQDTEAFF. Here the CDR3 DNA reads TGTGCCAGCAGCGTAGACAGCCAGGACACTGAAGCTTTCTTT.

This clone was seen more than once but under ten times. CDR3 coding DNA: TGTGCCAGCAACGGGGTCAGCCAAGAGACCCAGTACTTC. Its protein is CASNGVSQETQYF. The chain carries TRBV6-6 and TRBJ2-5, with a weak D call TRBD2 (5 bases). V was cut by 7 bases and J by 1 base, with 10 bases left in between. Germline V gene data show CDR1 as MNHNY and CDR2 as SVGAGI (reference sequence). The CDR3 sequence is 13 residues long.

To note about this clone: The junction departs from germline at one end; a sequencing error may be responsible. The V call is TRBV4-1, the J call TRBJ1-2; D not resolved. The CDR3 is 14 residues long. From germline, CDR1 is MGHRA and CDR2 YSYEKL. This chain's CDR3 is CASNQEEGAWVYTF. In DNA, the CDR3 is TGCGCCAGCAACCAAGAGGAGGGAGCTTGGGTCTACACCTTC.

This chain links TRBV18 with TRBJ2-2, with 8 bases identical to TRBD1. The germline CDR1 and CDR2 sequences are KGHSH and LQKENI. The junction had 8 bases not matched to a gene; V was cut back by 3 bases and J by 5 bases. The CDR3 contains 16 residues. CDR3 amino acids: CASSPGGQGGTGELFF. DNA for the CDR3: TGTGCCAGCTCACCGGGAGGACAGGGAGGTACCGGGGAGCTGTTTTTT.